This TCR beta chain came from a study of blood T cells in healthy people across ages. Germline CDR1 is SGHDN and CDR2 is FVKESK. The V end lost 7 bases, the J end lost 6 bases, and 19 bases lay between the germline ends. This CDR3 comprises 14 residues. The authors extracted at least 5 micrograms of total RNA per sample. Using a J-beta primer mix together with a sample-barcoded 5' primer, a second PCR was run for roughly 7 to 11 cycles. Every cDNA was tagged by a template-switch adaptor with 12 random nucleotides. TCRdb reprocessed the 5' RACE reads with MiXCR, giving one entry per CDR3 protein. The table records about 1,800,000 distinct CDR3 sequences, 28% of them present only once. Study-level points and caveats: Underestimates were what the diversity estimates from one million T cells were considered to be. Naive T cell percentage and TCR beta diversity correlated strongly.

As concerns this clonotype: Its antigen remains unknown. This clone may be a read error of a much larger clone one base away.

Source material: blood. The receptor was isolated from a woman in her 30s in good health. The rearrangement uses TRBV14 and TRBJ2-7; TRBD2 is a possible D gene (5 bases). Here the CDR3 reads CASNPAGVDSEQYF. DNA of the CDR3: TGTGCCAGCAACCCAGCCGGGGTTGATTCCGAGCAGTACTTC.